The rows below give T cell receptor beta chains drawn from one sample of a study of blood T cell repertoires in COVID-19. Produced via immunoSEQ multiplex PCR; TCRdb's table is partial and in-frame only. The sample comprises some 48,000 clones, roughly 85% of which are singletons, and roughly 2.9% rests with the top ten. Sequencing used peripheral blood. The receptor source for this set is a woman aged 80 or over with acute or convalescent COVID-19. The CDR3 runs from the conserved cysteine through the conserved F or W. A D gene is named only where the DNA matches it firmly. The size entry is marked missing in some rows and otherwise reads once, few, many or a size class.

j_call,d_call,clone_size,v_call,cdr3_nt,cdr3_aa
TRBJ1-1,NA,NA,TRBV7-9,TGTGCCAGCAGCTTAGGGCAGGGCACTGAAGCTTTCTTT,CASSLGQGTEAFF
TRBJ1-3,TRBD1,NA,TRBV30,TGTGCCTGGAGGCTGACAGGGGGGGGTGGAAACACCATATATTTT,CAWRLTGGGGNTIYF
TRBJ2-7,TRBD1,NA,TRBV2,TGTGCCAGCAGTGAAGGCCCCCTGACAGGGTTCAACGAGCAGTACTTC,CASSEGPLTGFNEQYF
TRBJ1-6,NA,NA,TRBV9,TGTGCCAGCAGCGCCGGGGCCGCGGGGTCACCCCTCCACTTT,CASSAGAAGSPLHF
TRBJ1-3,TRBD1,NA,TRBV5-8,TGTGCCAGCAGCCAGACAGGGGGCAACACCATATATTTT,CASSQTGGNTIYF
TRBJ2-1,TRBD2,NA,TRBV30,TGTGCCTGGAGCCCAGGGGAGCGGGGGCCTTCGGGTGAGCAGTTCTTC,CAWSPGERGPSGEQFF
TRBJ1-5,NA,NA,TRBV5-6,TGTGCCAGCAGCTCAACCAGGGATAGCAATCAGCCCCAGCATTTT,CASSSTRDSNQPQHF
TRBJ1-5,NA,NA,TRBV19,TGTGCCCCATGGGAGGGGCAGCCCCAGCATTTT,CAPWEGQPQHF
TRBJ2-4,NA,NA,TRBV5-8,TGTGCCAGCAGCGTGGACAGAGCCAAAAACATTCAGTACTTC,CASSVDRAKNIQYF
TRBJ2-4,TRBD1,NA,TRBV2,TGTGCCAGCAGAGGAGCAGGGGGAGCCAAAAACATTCAGTACTTC,CASRGAGGAKNIQYF
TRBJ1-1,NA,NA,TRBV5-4,TGTGCCAGCAGCTTGGGTGGCCTAGCCCTTAACACTGAAGCTTTCTTT,CASSLGGLALNTEAFF
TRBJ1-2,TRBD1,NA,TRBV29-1,TGCAGCGTGACACCGGGACAGGGCGTTGAGGGCTACACCTTC,CSVTPGQGVEGYTF
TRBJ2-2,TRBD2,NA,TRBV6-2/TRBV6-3,TGTGCCAGCAGTTACCGTGTTCGGGGGGGACCCGGGGAGCTGTTTTTT,CASSYRVRGGPGELFF
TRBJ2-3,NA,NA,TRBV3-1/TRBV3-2,TGTGCCAGCAGCCAAGTTCCATCGGTTTCTAAAGGCACAGATACGCAGTATTTT,CASSQVPSVSKGTDTQYF
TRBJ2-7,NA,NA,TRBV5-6,TGTGCCAGCAGCTTGCAATTCAGGGGCCCCTCCTACGAGCAGTACTTC,CASSLQFRGPSYEQYF
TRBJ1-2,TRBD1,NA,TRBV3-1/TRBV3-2,TGTGCCAGCAGCGAACCATGGACAGGGCATGGCTACACCTTC,CASSEPWTGHGYTF
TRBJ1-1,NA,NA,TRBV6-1,TGTGCCAGCAGTGAAGCGCTTCCGGGAGCGGGGACTGAAGCTTTCTTT,CASSEALPGAGTEAFF
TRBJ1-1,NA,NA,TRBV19,TGTGCCAGTAGTATAGTAACAGGGAAGAGAAGCACTGAAGCTTTCTTT,CASSIVTGKRSTEAFF
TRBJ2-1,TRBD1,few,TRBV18,TGTGCCAGCTCCAGAGAGGGGGCAAGAATTGGCAATGAGCAGTTCTTC,CASSREGARIGNEQFF
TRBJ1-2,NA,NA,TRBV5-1,TGCGCCAGCAGCTTGGGCGAGAACTATGGCTACACCTTC,CASSLGENYGYTF
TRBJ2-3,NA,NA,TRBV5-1,TGCGCCAGCAGCCAGGGGAGGGGCGAAGGGTCCGTCACAGATACGCAGTATTTT,CASSQGRGEGSVTDTQYF
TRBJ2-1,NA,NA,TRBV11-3,TGTGCCAGCAGCTTAGCGGGGGACCACAATGAGCAGTTCTTC,CASSLAGDHNEQFF
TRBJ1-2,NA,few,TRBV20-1,TGCAGTGCTAGAGCCGGGGGTGGCTACACCTTC,CSARAGGGYTF
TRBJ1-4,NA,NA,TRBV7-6,TGTGCCAGCAGCTTAGCAGACGGGCGGGGGGAAAAACTGTTTTTT,CASSLADGRGEKLFF
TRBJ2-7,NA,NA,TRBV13,TGTGCCAGCAGCGCCCGCAGTCGGGACTCCTCCTACGAGCAGTACTTC,CASSARSRDSSYEQYF
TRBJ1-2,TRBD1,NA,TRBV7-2,TGTGCCAGCAGCGACGGGCTAACAGGGGGCTATGGCTACACCTTC,CASSDGLTGGYGYTF
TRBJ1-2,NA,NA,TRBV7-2,TGTGCCAGCAGCTCAAGACAGGAGACGTATGGCTACACCTTC,CASSSRQETYGYTF
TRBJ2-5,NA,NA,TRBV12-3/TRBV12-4,TGTGCCAGAAGACAGAGGCGAGAGACCCAGTACTTC,CARRQRRETQYF
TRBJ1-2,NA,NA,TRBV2,TGTGCCAGCAGCGAGACGGAGGTAGACTATGGCTACACCTTC,CASSETEVDYGYTF
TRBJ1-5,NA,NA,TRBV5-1,TGCGCCAGCAGCCCGGGGGGCCTGGGTAATCAGCCCCAGCATTTT,CASSPGGLGNQPQHF
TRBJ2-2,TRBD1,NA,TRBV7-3,TGTGCCAGCAGCGCTACGACAGGGTCCCCCGGGGAGCTGTTTTTT,CASSATTGSPGELFF
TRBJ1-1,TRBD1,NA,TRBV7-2,TGTGCCAGCAGCTTAGCGCAGGGGGGTAACACTGAAGCTTTCTTT,CASSLAQGGNTEAFF
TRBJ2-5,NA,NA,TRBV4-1,TGCGCCAGCAGGGACCCGGAGGTTGGGGAGACCCAGTACTTC,CASRDPEVGETQYF
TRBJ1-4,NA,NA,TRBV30,TGTGCCCGGAGCGGAGGGGCTAATGAAAAACTGTTTTTT,CARSGGANEKLFF
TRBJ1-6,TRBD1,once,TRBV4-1,TGCGCCAGCAGCCAAGAAGGGACAGGGGGGGTTTCACCCCTCCACTTT,CASSQEGTGGVSPLHF
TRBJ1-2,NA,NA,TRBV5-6,TGTGCCAGCAGCTTTACAGATTCCTATGGCTACACCTTC,CASSFTDSYGYTF
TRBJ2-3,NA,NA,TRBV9,TGTGCCAGCAGTGGGGCTATATGGACAGATACGCAGTATTTT,CASSGAIWTDTQYF
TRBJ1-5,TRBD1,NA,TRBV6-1,TGTGCCAGCAGTCAGACAGGGACGGGACAGCCCCAGCATTTT,CASSQTGTGQPQHF
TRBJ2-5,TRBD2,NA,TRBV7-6,TGTGCCAGCAGCTCCCTGCGGGGGGGCCCTGGGGCCCAGTACTTC,CASSSLRGGPGAQYF
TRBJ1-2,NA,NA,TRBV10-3,TGTGCCATCAGTGAGGGAGAGACTAACTATGGCTACACCTTC,CAISEGETNYGYTF
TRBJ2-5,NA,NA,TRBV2,TGTGCCAGCAACAAGGGGACACTTCAAGAGACCCAGTACTTC,CASNKGTLQETQYF
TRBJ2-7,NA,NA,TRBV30,TGTGCCTCCTCGGGTTCCTACGAGCAGTACTTC,CASSGSYEQYF
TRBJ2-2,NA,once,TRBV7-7,TGTGCCAGCAGTTTAGGGGTGGGACAAATCACCGGGGAGCTGTTTTTT,CASSLGVGQITGELFF
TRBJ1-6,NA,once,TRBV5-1,TGCGCCAGCAGCTTGGGTGGGAGAAATAATTCACCCCTCCACTTT,CASSLGGRNNSPLHF
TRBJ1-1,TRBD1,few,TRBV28,TGTGCCAGCAGTTTCGAAACAGGGGGCAGTCCTGAAGCTTTCTTT,CASSFETGGSPEAFF
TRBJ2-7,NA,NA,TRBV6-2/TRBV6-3,TGTGCCAGCAGTTACAGGGGGAACGAGCAGTACTTC,CASSYRGNEQYF